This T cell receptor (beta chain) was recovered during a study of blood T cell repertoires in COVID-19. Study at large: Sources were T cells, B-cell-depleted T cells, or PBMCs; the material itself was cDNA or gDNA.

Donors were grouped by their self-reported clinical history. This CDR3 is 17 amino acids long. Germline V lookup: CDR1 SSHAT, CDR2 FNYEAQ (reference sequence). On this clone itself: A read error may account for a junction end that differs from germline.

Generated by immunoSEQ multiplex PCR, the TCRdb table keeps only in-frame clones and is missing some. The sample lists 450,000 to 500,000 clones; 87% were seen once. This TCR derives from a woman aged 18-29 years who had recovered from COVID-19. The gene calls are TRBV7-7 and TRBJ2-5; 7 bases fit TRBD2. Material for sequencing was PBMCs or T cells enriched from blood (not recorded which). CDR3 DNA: TGTGCTAGCAGCCTCGGCGGGGGAGCGGGGAGGCAAGAGACCCAGTACTTC. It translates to CASSLGGGAGRQETQYF.